This T cell receptor (beta chain) derives from a study of radiotherapy plus CTLA-4 blockade in lung cancer. Study-wide background: Among all patients, 18% showed objective responses, while about 30% had disease control.

Study-level findings and limits: The best predictor of response was reported to be early blood T cell clone dynamics, with interferon-beta.

The CDR3 extends over 18 amino acids. The germline CDR1 and CDR2 sequences are MDHEN and SYDVKM. V was pared by 6 bases and J by 8 bases, with 29 bases between. Regarding this clone: Its antigen remains unidentified.

This table comes from immunoSEQ multiplex PCR, and its TCRdb copy is limited to in-frame clones, with some not included. This sample has 70,000 to 100,000 clones; more than 75% occur once, and the top ten carry about 2%. The source was peripheral blood, collected from a patient treated with radiotherapy plus ipilimumab. The chain employs TRBV28 and TRBJ2-1; TRBD1 is a possible D gene (7 bases). The source is a human donor with non-small cell lung cancer who had a partial response to radiotherapy plus ipilimumab. The CDR3 protein is CASSPSSTGRFRGDEQFF. Here the CDR3 DNA reads TGTGCCAGCAGCCCATCTTCGACAGGGAGGTTTAGAGGAGATGAGCAGTTCTTC.